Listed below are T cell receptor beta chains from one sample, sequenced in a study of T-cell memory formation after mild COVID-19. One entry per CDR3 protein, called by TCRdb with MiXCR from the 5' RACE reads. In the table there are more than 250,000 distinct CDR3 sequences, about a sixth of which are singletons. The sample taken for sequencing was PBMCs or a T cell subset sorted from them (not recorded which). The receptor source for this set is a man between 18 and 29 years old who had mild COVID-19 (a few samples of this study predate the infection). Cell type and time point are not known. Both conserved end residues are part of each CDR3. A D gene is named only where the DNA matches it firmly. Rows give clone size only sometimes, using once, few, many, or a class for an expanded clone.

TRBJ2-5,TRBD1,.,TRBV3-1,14,TGTGCCAGCAGCCAAGGAGGACAGGTGGAGACCCAGTACTTC,CASSQGGQVETQYF
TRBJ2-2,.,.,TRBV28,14,TGTGCCATCCTCCCCCCGGTGGGCACCGGGGAGCTGTTTTTT,CAILPPVGTGELFF
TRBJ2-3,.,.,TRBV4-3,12,TGCGCCAGCAGCCAAGATACAGGAACGCAGTATTTT,CASSQDTGTQYF
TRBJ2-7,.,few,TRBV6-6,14,TGTGCCAGCAGTCCGAACGACCCCAAAGGCGAGCAGTACTTC,CASSPNDPKGEQYF
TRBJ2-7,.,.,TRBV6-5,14,TGTGCCAGCAGTACGCACAGGGCCACCTACGAGCAGTACTTC,CASSTHRATYEQYF
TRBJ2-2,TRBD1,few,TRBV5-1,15,TGCGCCAGCAGCTTGATCGGGACAGGGTCCGAGGAGCTGTTTTTT,CASSLIGTGSEELFF
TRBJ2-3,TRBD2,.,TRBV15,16,TGTGCCACCAGCAGAAGACTAGCGGGGGCCACAGATACGCAGTATTTT,CATSRRLAGATDTQYF
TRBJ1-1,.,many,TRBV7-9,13,TGTGCCAGCAGCTTAAGGATAGTCCCTGAAGCTTTCTTT,CASSLRIVPEAFF
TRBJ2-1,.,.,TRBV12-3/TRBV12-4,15,TGTGCCAGCAGTCCGTGGACAGTCTCCTACAATGAGCAGTTCTTC,CASSPWTVSYNEQFF
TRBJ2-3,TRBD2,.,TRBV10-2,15,TGCGCCAGCAGAAGATGGACTAGCGGGGAAAATACGCAGTATTTT,CASRRWTSGENTQYF
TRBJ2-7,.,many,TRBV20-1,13,TGCAGTGCCACTCACCAGGGGTCCCACGAGCAGTACTTC,CSATHQGSHEQYF
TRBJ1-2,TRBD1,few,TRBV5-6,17,TGTGCCAGCAGCCGGGACAGGGGGCTCCTGCGGAGCTATGGCTACACCTTC,CASSRDRGLLRSYGYTF
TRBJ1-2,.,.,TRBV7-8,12,TGTGCCAGCAGCGGGGGTGCCTATGGCTACACCTTC,CASSGGAYGYTF
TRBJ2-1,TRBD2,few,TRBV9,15,TGTGCCAGCAGCGTATGGGCTAGCGGGGGGGATGCTCAGTTCTTC,CASSVWASGGDAQFF
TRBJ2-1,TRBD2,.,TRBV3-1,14,TGTGCCAGCAGTCGGGGGAGCGGGGGGCAAGAGCAGTTCTTC,CASSRGSGGQEQFF
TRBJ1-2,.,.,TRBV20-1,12,TGCAGTGCTTCGACAGTAAACTATGGCTACACCTTC,CSASTVNYGYTF
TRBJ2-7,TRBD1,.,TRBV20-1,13,TGCAGTGCTCCCGGACAGGGATATCACGAGCAGTACTTC,CSAPGQGYHEQYF
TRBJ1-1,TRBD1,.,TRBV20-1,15,TGCAGTGCTACCACCCCAGGGGGAGAGAACACTGAAGCTTTCTTT,CSATTPGGENTEAFF
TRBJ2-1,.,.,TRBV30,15,TGTGCCTGGAGTCGGGGTTTAACACGTTTCGGTGAGCAGTTCTTC,CAWSRGLTRFGEQFF
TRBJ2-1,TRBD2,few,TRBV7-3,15,TGTGCCAGCAGCTTAGTTTTAGCGGGGGTTTATGAGCAGTTCTTC,CASSLVLAGVYEQFF
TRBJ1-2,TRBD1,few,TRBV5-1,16,TGCGCCAGCAGCGACCTCCGGGACAGGGCCGCCTATGGCTACACCTTC,CASSDLRDRAAYGYTF
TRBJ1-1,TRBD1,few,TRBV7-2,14,TGTGCCAGCAGCTTAGCAGGGGGCCTCACTGAAGCTTTCTTT,CASSLAGGLTEAFF
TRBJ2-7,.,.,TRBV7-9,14,TGTGCCAGCAGCTCAAGTAGAGAGGGTGCATCGCAGTACTTC,CASSSSREGASQYF
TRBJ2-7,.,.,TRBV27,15,TGTGCCAGCAGCCAAAGGGGACACGGAGGCTACGAGCAGTACTTC,CASSQRGHGGYEQYF
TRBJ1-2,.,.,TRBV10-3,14,TGTGCCATCAGTGGTACCCTTGCCCCCTATGGCTACACCTTC,CAISGTLAPYGYTF
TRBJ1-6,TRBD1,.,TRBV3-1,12,TGTGCCAGCGGGACAGCGGGTGAGGCCCTCCACTTT,CASGTAGEALHF
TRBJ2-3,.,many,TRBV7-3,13,TGTGCCAGCAGACAGACTAGCACAGATACGCAGTATTTT,CASRQTSTDTQYF